This T cell receptor (beta chain) was captured by sequencing in a study of blood T cell repertoires in COVID-19. As for this clone: The same CDR3 also results from other DNA sequences found in this sample.

The protocol was immunoSEQ multiplex PCR, while the TCRdb copy is restricted to in-frame clones and leaves out a portion. The sample records some 69,000 clones, 85% to 90% being singletons. CDR1 and CDR2 (germline): SEHNR, FQNEAQ (reference sequence). After removal of 3 bases from V and 0 bases from J, the junction contained 0 bases not matched to a gene. The CDR3 spans 14 residues. The chain carries TRBV7-9 and TRBJ2-7; 9 nucleotides match TRBD2. Sequencing was done on a sample of peripheral blood. This receptor was identified in a woman between 45 and 60 years old with active COVID-19. The CDR3, as DNA: TGTGCCAGCAGCTTTAGCGGGAGCTCCTACGAGCAGTACTTC. Amino acids: CASSFSGSSYEQYF. Full variable domain (missing parts from reference TRBV7-9 and TRBJ2-7): DTGVSQNPRHKITKRGQNVTFRCDPISEHNRLYWYRQTLGQGPEFLTYFQNEAQLEKSRLLSDRFSAERPKGSFSTLEIQRTEQGDSAMYLCASSFSGSSYEQYFGPGTRLTVT.